Listed below are T cell receptor beta chains from one sample, sequenced in a study of T cell responses to AZD1222 COVID-19 vaccine. Libraries were prepared by immunoSEQ multiplex PCR; TCRdb keeps only in-frame clonotypes and omits some of them. The sample gives 110,000 or so clones, approximately 87% of which show up once; around 12% is in the top ten. Sequencing used peripheral blood, obtained on day 0 of AZD1222 vaccination. The receptors originated from an adult in good health. Each CDR3 is given with its conserved first and last residue. The D gene is left open where the match is weak. Expanded clones are given a class, and other clones once, few, many or no size at all.

clone size: .
J gene: TRBJ2-3
V gene: TRBV7-9
D gene: .
CDR3 protein: CASSLGVYGDTQYF
CDR3 DNA: TGTGCCAGCAGCTTGGGGGTATACGGAGATACGCAGTATTTT

clone size: .
J gene: TRBJ2-5
V gene: TRBV11-2
D gene: .
CDR3 protein: CASSSGWGTQYF
CDR3 DNA: TGTGCCAGCAGCTCAGGCTGGGGGACCCAGTACTTC

clone size: .
J gene: TRBJ1-1
V gene: TRBV7-8
D gene: .
CDR3 protein: CASSLGLTEAFF
CDR3 DNA: TGTGCCAGCAGCTTGGGTCTGACTGAAGCTTTCTTT

clone size: .
J gene: TRBJ1-1
V gene: TRBV7-2
D gene: .
CDR3 protein: CASSTGQLNTEAFF
CDR3 DNA: TGTGCCAGCAGCACAGGACAGTTGAACACTGAAGCTTTCTTT

clone size: once
J gene: TRBJ2-1
V gene: TRBV7-9
D gene: .
CDR3 protein: CASQDNGWLAKFF
CDR3 DNA: TGTGCCAGTCAAGACAATGGTTGGCTAGCAAAGTTCTTC

clone size: .
J gene: TRBJ1-2
V gene: TRBV6-5
D gene: .
CDR3 protein: CASSSRNYGYTF
CDR3 DNA: TGTGCCAGCAGTTCTAGAAACTATGGCTACACCTTC

clone size: .
J gene: TRBJ1-3
V gene: TRBV3-1/TRBV3-2
D gene: TRBD1
CDR3 protein: CASSQDLGQASSGNTIYF
CDR3 DNA: TGTGCCAGCAGCCAAGATCTCGGACAGGCGAGCTCTGGAAACACCATATATTTT

clone size: few
J gene: TRBJ2-7
V gene: TRBV7-9
D gene: .
CDR3 protein: CASSRAALSSYEQYF
CDR3 DNA: TGTGCCAGCAGTCGAGCGGCCCTAAGCTCCTACGAGCAGTACTTC

clone size: few
J gene: TRBJ2-1
V gene: TRBV28
D gene: TRBD2
CDR3 protein: CASRRLAEWGEQFF
CDR3 DNA: TGTGCCAGCAGAAGGCTAGCGGAGTGGGGGGAGCAGTTCTTC

clone size: .
J gene: TRBJ1-1
V gene: TRBV19
D gene: .
CDR3 protein: CASSIPGWGEAFF
CDR3 DNA: TGTGCCAGTAGTATACCAGGATGGGGTGAAGCTTTCTTT

clone size: .
J gene: TRBJ2-1
V gene: TRBV5-6
D gene: TRBD2
CDR3 protein: CASSLFAAGAYNEQFF
CDR3 DNA: TGTGCCAGCAGCTTGTTCGCGGCGGGAGCCTACAATGAGCAGTTCTTC

clone size: .
J gene: TRBJ2-2
V gene: TRBV7-8
D gene: TRBD2
CDR3 protein: CASSLLRKAGAAGELFF
CDR3 DNA: TGTGCCAGCAGCCTACTCAGGAAGGCGGGAGCGGCCGGGGAGCTGTTTTTT

clone size: .
J gene: TRBJ2-7
V gene: TRBV7-9
D gene: TRBD1
CDR3 protein: CASSSTGGALKEQYF
CDR3 DNA: TGTGCCAGCAGCTCCACAGGGGGCGCCCTTAAGGAGCAGTACTTC

clone size: .
J gene: TRBJ2-3
V gene: TRBV6-2/TRBV6-3
D gene: .
CDR3 protein: CASSPLGDTQYF
CDR3 DNA: TGTGCCAGCAGTCCCCTTGGGGATACGCAGTATTTT

clone size: .
J gene: TRBJ1-1
V gene: TRBV7-8
D gene: .
CDR3 protein: CASSLVRAGGKDTEAFF
CDR3 DNA: TGTGCCAGCAGCTTAGTCCGGGCGGGGGGCAAGGACACTGAAGCTTTCTTT

clone size: .
J gene: TRBJ2-3
V gene: TRBV6-1
D gene: TRBD2
CDR3 protein: CASSASSGATRTDTQYF
CDR3 DNA: TGTGCCAGCAGTGCGTCAAGCGGGGCGACCCGCACAGATACGCAGTATTTT

clone size: few
J gene: TRBJ2-3
V gene: TRBV7-2
D gene: .
CDR3 protein: CASSVRTNPDTQYF
CDR3 DNA: TGTGCCAGCAGCGTTCGGACTAATCCAGATACGCAGTATTTT

clone size: few
J gene: TRBJ2-1
V gene: TRBV5-4
D gene: .
CDR3 protein: CASNSHAPAFYNEQFF
CDR3 DNA: TGTGCCAGCAACTCCCACGCGCCGGCTTTCTACAATGAGCAGTTCTTC

clone size: .
J gene: TRBJ2-1
V gene: TRBV9
D gene: TRBD2
CDR3 protein: CASSPTSGKVSEQFF
CDR3 DNA: TGTGCCAGCAGCCCGACTAGCGGGAAAGTCAGTGAGCAGTTCTTC

clone size: .
J gene: TRBJ2-2
V gene: TRBV19
D gene: TRBD1
CDR3 protein: CASRADRSTGELFF
CDR3 DNA: TGTGCCAGTAGGGCGGACAGGAGCACCGGGGAGCTGTTTTTT

clone size: few
J gene: TRBJ2-1
V gene: TRBV2
D gene: .
CDR3 protein: CASSDQTLPGDEQFF
CDR3 DNA: TGTGCCAGCAGTGACCAGACTCTCCCGGGCGATGAGCAGTTCTTC

clone size: .
J gene: TRBJ2-7
V gene: TRBV2
D gene: .
CDR3 protein: CASSVLGAPEQYF
CDR3 DNA: TGTGCCAGCAGTGTCCTAGGGGCCCCCGAGCAGTACTTC

clone size: few
J gene: TRBJ2-7
V gene: TRBV6-2/TRBV6-3
D gene: TRBD1
CDR3 protein: CASSYPLTGVGYEQYF
CDR3 DNA: TGTGCCAGCAGTTACCCGTTGACAGGGGTAGGCTACGAGCAGTACTTC

clone size: .
J gene: TRBJ1-3
V gene: TRBV4-1
D gene: .
CDR3 protein: CASSQDPILSGNTIYF
CDR3 DNA: TGCGCCAGCAGCCAAGATCCGATACTCTCTGGAAACACCATATATTTT

clone size: .
J gene: TRBJ2-7
V gene: TRBV11-2
D gene: .
CDR3 protein: CASSLVLGSNSYEQYF
CDR3 DNA: TGTGCCAGCAGCTTAGTGTTGGGGAGCAATTCCTACGAGCAGTACTTC

clone size: .
J gene: TRBJ2-5
V gene: TRBV5-4
D gene: TRBD2
CDR3 protein: CASSRGGRALNQETQYF
CDR3 DNA: TGTGCCAGCAGCAGAGGCGGGAGGGCCCTGAACCAAGAGACCCAGTACTTC